Shown below are 3 T cell receptor beta chains from a single sample sequenced in a study of post-analysis software for immune sequencing data. These receptors' antigens are unknown. Findings and limits, study-wide: A handful of TRBV segments were significantly more frequent in patients than in controls. TRBV5-6, TRBV5-1 and TRBV20-1 were among these segments.

Unique molecular identifiers tagged the TCR beta cDNA libraries. In TCRdb, the PCR reads were re-called with MiXCR into one record per CDR3 protein. This repertoire shows 820,000 or so distinct CDR3 sequences, approximately 57% found once; its top ten account for about 4.8%. Source material: blood. These receptors were collected from a girl aged 5 to 17 with multiple sclerosis.

V gene TRBV7-9 combines with J gene TRBJ2-6, with TRBD1 as a possible D gene (6 bases). This CDR3 has 18 residues. The germline gives CDR1 SEHNR, CDR2 FQNEAQ (reference sequence). V was clipped by 11 bases and J by 2 bases, with 25 bases between them. CDR3 DNA: TGTGCCGGGGGCAGGGCCCAGCTTTCCTCTACTGGGGCCAACGTCCTGACTTTC. Protein sequence: CAGGRAQLSSTGANVLTF.

V gene TRBV25-1 combines with J gene TRBJ2-3; D possibly corresponds to TRBD2 (5 bases). The CDR3 is made up of 15 amino acids. Trimming took off 3 bases at V and 10 bases at J, with 20 bases between the two ends. Germline CDR1 MGHDK, CDR2 SYGVNS. In DNA form, the CDR3 reads TGTGCCAGCAGTGAGGAAAGACCCGGGCGAGGGTCGCAGTATTTT. Protein: CASSEERPGRGSQYF.

The sample holds one count of this clonotype. The CDR3 protein is CASSLEILAGQGPNEQFF. The CDR3, as DNA: TGTGCCAGCAGCTTAGAAATCCTTGCGGGGCAGGGTCCCAATGAGCAGTTCTTC. The chain has TRBV7-2 and TRBJ2-1; weak D call: TRBD2 (6 bases). This CDR3 comprises 18 residues. The germline gives CDR1 SGHTA, CDR2 FQGNSA. V shed 1 base and J shed 6 bases, with 22 bases lying between them.